This T cell receptor beta chain was identified during a study of OX40 agonist ivuxolimab in advanced cancers. Study-level results: At 0.1 to 3.0 mg/kg and by week 6, clonal expansion occurred in CD4+ and CD8+ blood T cells. Certain nonresponding patients likewise had low normalized T-cell clonal expansion. The antigen specificity of the peripheral T cells (those that were expanded) was not determined.

Patients had blood sampled at baseline and again on cycle 4 day 1 and cycle 7 day 1. Some clones are missing from TCRdb's copy, which holds only in-frame ones; the method was immunoSEQ multiplex PCR. The sample holds about 73,000 clones, around 89% seen once. This CDR3 has 18 amino acids. Regarding this clone: The antigen is undetermined.

This TCR was recovered from an adult with an advanced solid tumor such as melanoma, head and neck, liver or kidney cancer. This sample comprised CD4+ or CD8+ T cells sorted from blood, obtained in a trial of the OX40 agonist ivuxolimab. The rearrangement joins TRBV21-1 to TRBJ2-2; the table calls TRBD2, which could not be checked here. TRBV21-1 counts as a pseudogene. CDR3: CASSDRPPLAPNTGELFF. Here the CDR3 DNA reads TGTGCCAGCAGCGATCGACCTCCGCTAGCGCCGAACACCGGGGAGCTGTTTTTT.